This T cell receptor (beta chain) was retrieved from a study of beta chain features in type 1 diabetes. Expressed TCRB transcripts were sequenced, since all the RNA that had been isolated was reverse transcribed. Method: immunoSEQ multiplex PCR; TCRdb's copy keeps in-frame clones and lacks some. The data contain under 450,000 clones, about 15% of them singletons. This clone was found a few times. The CDR3 is 14 residues long. Germline values: CDR1 MNHEY, CDR2 SVGAGI. V was clipped by 6 bases and J by 4 bases, with 15 bases between them. The source material was naive CD4+ T cells from blood. The chain combines TRBV6-5 with TRBJ1-1; a weak D match, TRBD1 (6 bases). This clonotype was obtained from a young man in good health. DNA for the CDR3: TGTGCCAGCAGACTACAGGGCTGGGGCACTGAAGCTTTCTTT. This translates into CASRLQGWGTEAFF.